These 6 T cell receptor beta chains originate from one sample sequenced in a study of blood T cell repertoires in COVID-19 (dated by TCRdb to 2020 to 2021). The library relied on the immunoSEQ multiplex PCR assay. TCRdb holds this immuneACCESS table with in-frame rearrangements only. Some clones are missing; in checked studies, unresolved V genes explain under half, and the rest has no known cause. The sample table holds 200,000 to 250,000 clones, of which roughly 85% were seen once. Of the sample, about a tenth falls within the top ten clones. Input material: PBMCs or T cells enriched from blood (not recorded which). These receptors originate from a young man who had recovered from COVID-19.

The chain employs TRBV9 and TRBJ2-1, with TRBD2 matching 10 bases. The V gene end was trimmed by 3 bases and the J gene end by 4 bases; junction bases not matched to a gene: 4. The CDR3 loop spans 15 amino acids. Germline V gene sequence: CDR1 SGDLS, CDR2 YYNGEE. The CDR3 sequence: CASSGLAGGYNEQFF. In nucleotides, the CDR3 is TGTGCCAGCAGCGGACTAGCGGGCGGATACAATGAGCAGTTCTTC.

The chain uses TRBV4-1 and TRBJ1-2; no definite D call. V shed 5 bases and J shed 8 bases, with 15 bases lying between them. The CDR3 covers 13 residues. CDR1 and CDR2 from the germline V gene are MGHRA and YSYEKL. The CDR3 reads CASSGEVPQGYTF. The CDR3 DNA reads TGCGCCAGCAGCGGAGAAGTGCCTCAAGGCTACACCTTC.

V gene TRBV27 combines with J gene TRBJ1-5; D is ambiguous. V was trimmed by 2 bases and J by 5 bases, leaving 7 bases between them. The CDR3 is 13 amino acids. Per the germline V gene, CDR1 is MNHEY and CDR2 is SMNVEV (reference sequence). In DNA, the CDR3 is TGTGCCAGCAGTTTAATCAGGTATCAGCCCCAGCATTTT. Amino acid sequence: CASSLIRYQPQHF.

The chain links TRBV5-1 to TRBJ1-4; D gene ambiguous. Trimming removed 0 bases at V and 5 bases at J, with 11 bases between. The CDR3 consists of 15 residues. CDR1 and CDR2 (germline): SGHRS, YFSETQ. This CDR3 is CASSLDGGRNEKLFF. DNA for the CDR3: TGCGCCAGCAGCTTGGACGGCGGGAGGAATGAAAAACTGTTTTTT.

Points on this clone: Other nucleotide sequences from this sample produce the same CDR3. This rearrangement joins TRBV7-9 to TRBJ1-1; D is undetermined. V was clipped by 2 bases and J by 0 bases, with 7 bases between them. CDR1 and CDR2 (germline): SEHNR, FQNEAQ (reference sequence). The length of the CDR3 is 14 residues. Written as DNA, the CDR3 is TGTGCCAGCAGCTTAATGGGAGTGAACACTGAAGCTTTCTTT. Its protein product is CASSLMGVNTEAFF. The full variable domain, its missing parts supplied by reference TRBV7-9 and TRBJ1-1, is DTGVSQNPRHKITKRGQNVTFRCDPISEHNRLYWYRQTLGQGPEFLTYFQNEAQLEKSRLLSDRFSAERPKGSFSTLEIQRTEQGDSAMYLCASSLMGVNTEAFFGQGTRLTVV.

V gene TRBV4-3 combines with J gene TRBJ2-5; a weak D match, TRBD2 (6 bases). This CDR3 region has 16 residues. CDR1 is LGHNA and CDR2 is YSLEER in the germline V gene. V lost 0 bases and J lost 5, with 16 bases in between. The CDR3, as DNA: TGCGCCAGCAGCCAAGATCCGGGGCGGGGAGCGGAGACCCAGTACTTC. Translated, it gives CASSQDPGRGAETQYF.